This entry is about one TCR beta chain. Some clones are missing from TCRdb's copy, which holds only in-frame ones; the method was immunoSEQ multiplex PCR. The repertoire consists of about 78,000 clones, with less than 95% occurring once and the leading ten covering about 0.36%. Unstimulated Tregs (CD4+CD25+CD127-) and CD4+CD25- non-Tregs were sorted from PBMCs. This sample was included in a study of Tregs in tolerant kidney transplant recipients. Study-level background: Related graft donors supplied nonmyeloablative bone marrow transplants, and mixed chimerism was transient.

This CDR3 contains 13 residues. Germline V gene data show CDR1 as MNHEY and CDR2 as SVGAGI. V was clipped by 4 bases and J by 8 bases, with 11 bases between them. The sample consisted of Tregs from blood, taken before the transplant. The chain links TRBV6-5 to TRBJ1-4; D is perhaps TRBD1 (5 bases). This TCR came from a human donor who received a combined kidney and bone marrow transplant. CDR3 DNA sequence: TGTGCCAGCAGTTTGAAGGGGCAGGAAAAACTGTTTTTT. It translates to CASSLKGQEKLFF.